This TCR beta chain emerged from a study of Ad26.COV2.S vaccination and SARS-CoV-2 variants. Study in general: This donor came from the COV1001 trial of Ad26.COV2.S.

The CDR3 spans 16 residues. CDR1 SSHAT and CDR2 FNYEAQ come from the germline V gene (reference sequence). TCRdb's copy holds only in-frame clones and misses some; the assay was immunoSEQ multiplex PCR. The sample has hundreds of thousands of clones, approximately 86% seen once; the top ten hold 9.5% to 12%. In the case of this clone: The junction shows a germline mismatch at one end, possibly a read error.

Treatment in this sample: about 20 received Ad26.COV2.S at low or high dose, single or two shots; roughly 5 received placebo; per-sample allocation not given. Sampling was performed 63 days after the first vaccine or placebo injection. The genes are TRBV7-7 and TRBJ2-5, with TRBD1 identical over 12 bases. This clonotype was obtained from a person aged 18-65 years who received the Ad26.COV2.S COVID-19 vaccine or a placebo. The material sequenced was peripheral blood, taken in a trial of Ad26.COV2.S vaccine versus placebo. CDR3 sequence (DNA): TGTGCTAGCAGCAAGACCGGGACAGGGGGCGGAGAGACCCAGTACTTC. Protein sequence: CASSKTGTGGGETQYF. Combining the CDR3 with reference TRBV7-7 and TRBJ2-5 gives the whole variable domain GAGVSQSPRYKVTKRGQDVTLRCDPISSHATLYWYQQALGQGPEFLTYFNYEAQPDKSGLPSDRFSAERPEGSISTLTIQRTEQRDSAMYRCASSKTGTGGGETQYFGPGTRLLVL.